Each of the 18 T cell receptor beta chains below was sequenced from the same sample in a study of neoadjuvant anti-PD-1 for oral cavity cancer. Sequenced by immunoSEQ multiplex PCR; TCRdb stores in-frame clones only, minus some. The sample lists tens of thousands of clones; around four fifths were seen once. This material consisted of PBMCs, taken before nivolumab (anti-PD-1) treatment. These receptors all come from a person aged 35-79 years with oral cavity squamous cell carcinoma.

This chain links TRBV27 with TRBJ2-1, with 8 positions matching TRBD1. Per germline, CDR1 MNHEY and CDR2 SMNVEV (reference sequence). The CDR3 length is 17 residues. V lost 6 bases to trimming and J lost 4 bases; unmatched junction nucleotides: 14. CDR3 sequence reads: CASRKLYRDRSYNEQFF. CDR3 coding DNA: TGTGCCAGCAGAAAGCTTTACCGGGACAGGAGTTACAATGAGCAGTTCTTC.

This clone has a single count. This rearrangement joins TRBV21-1 to TRBJ1-2. TRBV21-1 is given as a pseudogene. The CDR3 totals 12 residues. CDR3: CASSKGDYGYTF. The DNA for the CDR3 is TGTGCCAGCAGCAAAGGGGACTATGGCTACACCTTC.

This CDR3 is CASSLAVRGETQYF. The CDR3 nucleotides read TGTGCCAGCAGCTTGGCAGTCAGGGGAGAGACCCAGTACTTC. The chain recombines TRBV5-4 with TRBJ2-5, with D possibly TRBD1 on 6 matching bases. V gave up 0 bases and J gave up 4 bases, with 10 bases separating them. The CDR3 loop spans 14 amino acids. Germline V CDR1 and CDR2: SGHNT, YYREEE (reference sequence).

The rearrangement links TRBV5-6 to TRBJ2-1; D is unclear. V lost 0 bases and J 0 bases, leaving 10 bases between the germline ends. The CDR3 is 16 amino acids. Germline CDR1 is SGHDT and CDR2 is YYEEEE. This CDR3 is CASSLEPRHSYNEQFF. The CDR3 DNA reads as TGTGCCAGCAGCTTGGAGCCCAGGCACTCCTACAATGAGCAGTTCTTC.

This chain uses TRBV13 with TRBJ2-5; a weak D match, TRBD2 (5 bases). Trimming cost V 5 bases and J 5 bases, with 18 bases left between them. CDR3 size: 15 residues. The V gene's germline CDR1 is PRHDT and CDR2 FYEKMQ (reference sequence). DNA of the CDR3: TGTGCCAGCAGCAGCAAAAAAAGCGGTATCGAGACCCAGTACTTC. It encodes CASSSKKSGIETQYF.

The chain combines TRBV28 with TRBJ1-5; D gene uncertain. CDR1 is MDHEN, CDR2 SYDVKM, per germline. The CDR3 runs to 16 residues. The V end was cut by 5 bases, the J end by 8 bases, with 22 bases between. The CDR3 sequence: CASSPRALKKREPQHF. The CDR3 DNA reads TGTGCCAGCAGTCCCCGGGCCCTGAAAAAGAGAGAGCCCCAGCATTTT.

The chain joins TRBV9 to TRBJ1-2, with D unresolved. V was cut by 3 bases and J by 8 bases, with 11 bases left in between. There are 12 residues in the CDR3. CDR1 and CDR2 from the germline V gene are SGDLS and YYNGEE. CDR3 loop: CASSDEGSGYTF. The CDR3 nucleotides read TGTGCCAGCAGCGACGAGGGTAGCGGCTACACCTTC.

The chain links TRBV5-1 to TRBJ2-5; D gene uncertain. The V end lost 0 bases, the J end lost 1 base, and 7 bases lay between the germline ends. The CDR3 spans 14 residues. CDR1 and CDR2 from the germline V gene are SGHRS and YFSETQ. The CDR3 DNA sequence: TGCGCCAGCAGCTTGGTTCCGTCCCAAGAGACCCAGTACTTC. It translates to CASSLVPSQETQYF.

The chain links TRBV29-1 to TRBJ1-1; D is perhaps TRBD1 (5 bases). The V end lost 5 bases, the J end lost 1 base, and 11 bases lay between the germline ends. This CDR3 spans 13 amino acids. Germline V gene sequence: CDR1 SQVTM, CDR2 ANQGSEA. CDR3 sequence reads: CSVRQQRNTEAFF. For the CDR3, the DNA is TGCAGCGTTCGACAGCAAAGGAACACTGAAGCTTTCTTT.

This clone was recorded a few times. V is TRBV5-1 and J is TRBJ2-3; the match to TRBD1 covers 7 bases. The trim removed 5 bases at V and 5 bases at J, leaving 8 bases unmatched. This CDR3 region has 14 residues. Per germline, CDR1 SGHRS and CDR2 YFSETQ. DNA for the CDR3: TGCGCCAGCAGACGTCAGGGGGTGAGAGATACGCAGTATTTT. It specifies CASRRQGVRDTQYF.

The CDR3 DNA follows: TGTGCCAGCAGGGGGGGACAGGGACGCGAGCAGTACTTC. Its protein product is CASRGGQGREQYF. V gene TRBV6-6 combines with J gene TRBJ2-7; the match to TRBD1 covers 9 bases. The CDR3 length is 13 residues. J lost 6 bases, V lost 6 bases, and 6 bases had no gene match. The V gene's germline CDR1 is MNHNY and CDR2 SVGAGI (reference sequence).

This clone was seen only once. V is TRBV7-9 and J is TRBJ1-2; no definite D call. Trimming took off 5 bases at V and 9 bases at J, with 13 bases between the two ends. CDR3 length: 12 residues. CDR1 and CDR2 (germline): SEHNR, FQNEAQ (reference sequence). The CDR3 region is CASSARSISYTF. The CDR3 coding sequence is TGTGCCAGCAGCGCCAGGTCAATTAGCTACACCTTC.

This clone was picked up a small number of times. V is TRBV5-5 and J is TRBJ2-1, with 7 bases lining up with TRBD1. Germline values: CDR1 SGHKS, CDR2 YYEKEE (reference sequence). Unmatched junction bases numbered 6, after V lost 4 bases and J lost 5 bases. CDR3 length: 14 amino acids. The CDR3 DNA follows: TGTGCCAGCAGCCCCGGGACAGCTAACAATGAGCAGTTCTTC. Amino acids: CASSPGTANNEQFF.

CDR3 region: CASSQGAGGDTQYF. The CDR3 DNA is TGCGCCAGCAGCCAAGGGGCGGGAGGAGATACGCAGTATTTT. V and J are TRBV4-1 and TRBJ2-3, with 8 bases lining up with TRBD2. V dropped 1 base and J dropped 5; count of bases not matched to a gene: 2. The V gene's germline CDR1 is MGHRA and CDR2 YSYEKL. The length of the CDR3 is 14 residues.

Remarks on this clone: Different DNA sequences within this sample yield the same CDR3. The J gene is TRBJ1-2, the V gene TRBV25-1, with a weak D call TRBD1 (6 bases). Germline V CDR1 and CDR2: MGHDK, SYGVNS. With 2 bases removed from V and 2 bases from J, the gap between germline ends came to 9 bases. The CDR3 loop spans 14 amino acids. CDR3 residues: CASSEGGGNYGYTF. CDR3 nucleotide sequence: TGTGCCAGCAGTGAAGGGGGCGGCAACTATGGCTACACCTTC.

V and J are TRBV2 and TRBJ2-1, with 11 bases aligning to TRBD2. The CDR3 is made up of 15 amino acids. Germline values: CDR1 SNHLY, CDR2 FYNNEI. V lost 4 bases, J lost 7 bases, and 6 bases stayed unmatched. The DNA of the CDR3 is TGTGCCAGCAGTGCTGCTAGCGGGAGGTATAATGAGCAGTTCTTC. Translation gives CASSAASGRYNEQFF.

CDR3 region: CASSPTLTGGEYGYTF. The CDR3, as DNA: TGTGCCAGCAGCCCCACCTTGACAGGGGGCGAATATGGCTACACCTTC. The V gene is TRBV13, the J gene TRBJ1-2, with 10 nucleotides matching TRBD1. The trim removed 5 bases at V and 5 bases at J, leaving 11 bases unmatched. This CDR3 spans 16 amino acids. Germline CDR1 is PRHDT and CDR2 is FYEKMQ (reference sequence).

This CDR3 reads CASSEHPNIQYF. CDR3 in DNA: TGTGCCAGCAGTGAACACCCGAACATTCAGTACTTC. The chain is built from TRBV6-1 and TRBJ2-4, with D unresolved. The CDR3 totals 12 residues. V shed 2 bases and J shed 7 bases, with 6 bases lying between them. The germline V gene encodes CDR1 MNHNS and CDR2 SASEGT.